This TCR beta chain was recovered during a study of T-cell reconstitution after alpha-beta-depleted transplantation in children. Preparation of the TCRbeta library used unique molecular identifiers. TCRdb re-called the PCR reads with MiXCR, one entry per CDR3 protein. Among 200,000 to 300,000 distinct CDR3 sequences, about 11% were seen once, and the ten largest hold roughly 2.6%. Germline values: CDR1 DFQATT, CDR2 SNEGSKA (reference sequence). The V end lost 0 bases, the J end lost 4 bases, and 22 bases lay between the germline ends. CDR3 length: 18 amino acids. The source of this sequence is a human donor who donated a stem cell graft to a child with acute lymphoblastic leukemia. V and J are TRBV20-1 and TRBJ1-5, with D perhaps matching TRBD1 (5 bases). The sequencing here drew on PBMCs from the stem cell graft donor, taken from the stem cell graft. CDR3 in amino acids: CSARDEERGWVSNQPQHF. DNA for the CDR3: TGCAGTGCTAGAGATGAAGAGAGGGGTTGGGTAAGTAATCAGCCCCAGCATTTT.